These 21 T cell receptor beta chains were all obtained from the same sample, sequenced in a study of blood T cells in healthy people across ages. PCR was performed a second time for about 6 to 12 cycles using a sample-barcoded 5' primer and a J-beta primer mix. TCRdb redid the calling of the 5' RACE reads with MiXCR, one entry per CDR3 protein. The repertoire holds 1.5 million to 2 million distinct CDR3 sequences, with around 36% as singletons. The sample was blood. The receptors here all came from a young woman in good health.

On this clonotype: The junction differs from germline at one of its ends, possibly a read error. The chain couples TRBV18 to TRBJ2-1; possibly TRBD1 for D (6 bases). The CDR3 is 14 amino acids. CDR1 is KGHSH, CDR2 LQKENI, per germline. The CDR3 nucleotides are TGTGCCAGCTCACCCCGGGACATGGACAATGGGCAGTTCTTC. Translation gives CASSPRDMDNGQFF.

This CDR3 is CASRGSRAGCQPQHF. DNA for the CDR3: TGTGCCAGCAGGGGTAGTCGCGCGGGTTGCCAGCCCCAGCATTTT. The rearrangement links TRBV6-6 to TRBJ1-5; D remains ambiguous. Germline V CDR1 and CDR2: MNHNY, SVGAGI (reference sequence). The V gene lost 6 bases and the J gene lost 7 bases, with 19 bases spanning the gap. This CDR3 spans 15 amino acids.

A few counts support this clonotype. This sequence joins TRBV3-1 and TRBJ2-3; no reliable D call. Per germline, CDR1 LGHDT and CDR2 YNNKEL (reference sequence). Trimming stripped 4 bases from V and 10 bases from J, with 9 bases between. The CDR3 consists of 11 residues. The CDR3 DNA sequence: TGTGCCAGCAGCCTCCAGCTGGCGCAGTATTTT. Encoded protein: CASSLQLAQYF.

This clonotype was detected only a few times. This rearrangement joins TRBV18 to TRBJ2-3, with 8 positions matching TRBD2. The CDR3 length is 17 residues. Germline V gene lookup returns CDR1 KGHSH and CDR2 LQKENI. Germline trimming cut 5 bases from V and 6 bases from J; bases unmatched to any gene: 16. CDR3 nucleotides: TGTGCCAGCTCAATTGGCCCCCCCGGGACTAGTCATGATACGCAGTATTTT. Protein sequence: CASSIGPPGTSHDTQYF. The full variable domain, with the rest looked up from reference TRBV18 and TRBJ2-3, is NAGVMQNPRHLVRRRGQEARLRCSPMKGHSHVYWYRQLPEEGLKFMVYLQKENIIDESGMPKERFSAEFPKEGPSILRIQQVVRGDSAAYFCASSIGPPGTSHDTQYFGPGTRLTVL.

The chain recombines TRBV18 with TRBJ2-6; no reliable D call. Germline loops: CDR1 KGHSH, CDR2 LQKENI. V shed 2 bases and J shed 0 bases, with 5 bases lying between them. This CDR3 is built from 15 residues. In DNA form, the CDR3 reads TGTGCCAGCTCACCATTTCGCTCTGGGGCCAACGTCCTGACTTTC. It yields the protein CASSPFRSGANVLTF.

This clonotype has just a few counts. The chain has TRBV6-1 and TRBJ2-1; D not certain. The CDR3 totals 14 residues. Trimming stripped 5 bases from V and 0 bases from J, with 8 bases between. Germline V gives CDR1 MNHNS, CDR2 SASEGT. The CDR3, as DNA: TGTGCCAGCAGTTGGCCAGGCTCCTACAATGAGCAGTTCTTC. Protein: CASSWPGSYNEQFF.

The rearrangement uses TRBV20-1 and TRBJ2-3, with 8 bases fitting TRBD2. From germline, CDR1 is DFQATT and CDR2 SNEGSKA (reference sequence). There are 12 residues in the CDR3. The CDR3 nucleotides read TGCAGCCCGAGCGGGAGAACAGATACGCAGTATTTT. Translating gives CSPSGRTDTQYF.

This clonotype was seen a handful of times. J is TRBJ2-7 and V is TRBV7-2, with D possibly TRBD2 on 6 matching bases. Germline V gene lookup returns CDR1 SGHTA and CDR2 FQGNSA. This CDR3 spans 13 amino acids. The ends were cut back, 5 bases at V and 5 bases at J, with 13 bases in the middle. The CDR3 loop is CASSVVWGDEQYF. The CDR3 DNA sequence: TGTGCCAGCAGCGTGGTTTGGGGGGACGAGCAGTACTTC.

There are a few counts of this clonotype. This chain links TRBV27 with TRBJ2-3, with D possibly TRBD2 on 5 matching bases. The germline V gene encodes CDR1 MNHEY and CDR2 SMNVEV (reference sequence). The length of the CDR3 is 13 residues. The V and J ends lost 8 bases and 2 bases respectively, with 11 bases between them. In DNA form, the CDR3 reads TGTGCCAGCTCGGACTTGGACACAGATACGCAGTATTTT. Its translation: CASSDLDTDTQYF.

The rearrangement uses TRBV6-1 and TRBJ2-7, with 7 bases aligning to TRBD2. V trimming: 3 bases; J trimming: 3 bases; junction bases outside the gene matches: 8. This CDR3 spans 15 amino acids. From germline, CDR1 is MNHNS and CDR2 SASEGT. In DNA form, the CDR3 reads TGTGCCAGCAGTGAGGGGAGGGAGGGGCGCTACGAGCAGTACTTC. It translates to CASSEGREGRYEQYF.

This clonotype was seen more than once but under ten times. This sequence joins TRBV9 and TRBJ2-1, with 10 bases aligning to TRBD2. Trimming took 1 base from V and 5 from J; bases not matched to a gene: 3. This CDR3 has 15 residues. The V gene's germline CDR1 is SGDLS and CDR2 YYNGEE. The CDR3 region has the DNA TGTGCCAGCAGCGTAACTAGCGGGGTTCACAATGAGCAGTTCTTC. This sequence encodes CASSVTSGVHNEQFF. The variable domain in full, completed from reference TRBV9 and TRBJ2-1, reads DSGVTQTPKHLITATGQRVTLRCSPRSGDLSVYWYQQSLDQGLQFLIQYYNGEERAKGNILERFSAQQFPDLHSELNLSSLELGDSALYFCASSVTSGVHNEQFFGPGTRLTVL.

This chain joins TRBV2 and TRBJ2-1; D may be TRBD2 (6 bases). The CDR3 totals 16 residues. Germline lookup yields CDR1 SNHLY and CDR2 FYNNEI. Trimming left V 6 bases short and J 3 bases short, with 18 bases between. CDR3 sequence: CASRKSSGVLYNEQFF. The CDR3 coding sequence is TGTGCCAGCAGAAAATCCTCGGGGGTGCTCTACAATGAGCAGTTCTTC.

The chain joins TRBV27 to TRBJ2-1; D gene ambiguous. The CDR3 extends over 15 amino acids. Germline lookup yields CDR1 MNHEY and CDR2 SMNVEV (reference sequence). Trimming shortened V by 0 bases and J by 9 bases, and 15 bases separated the two germline ends. CDR3 sequence: CASSLSGLGLIEQFF. The DNA for the CDR3 is TGTGCCAGCAGTTTATCGGGTCTAGGTCTCATTGAGCAGTTCTTC.

This clonotype came up a few times. The chain links TRBV19 to TRBJ2-7, with a possible D match to TRBD2 (5 bases). CDR1 and CDR2 (germline): LNHDA, SQIVND (reference sequence). V shed 1 base and J shed 6 bases, with 16 bases lying between them. The CDR3 consists of 15 residues. DNA of the CDR3: TGTGCCAGTAGTATAGGCGGCAGGAGGTCCGCCGAGCAGTACTTC. It codes for CASSIGGRRSAEQYF.

This clonotype turned up a few times. The chain links TRBV27 to TRBJ2-7; 8 bases fit TRBD1. Unmatched junction bases numbered 11, after V lost 10 bases and J lost 6 bases. This CDR3 contains 13 residues. Germline CDR1 and CDR2: MNHEY and SMNVEV (reference sequence). CDR3 region: CATRGQGAREQYF. The DNA for the CDR3 is TGTGCCACCCGGGGGCAGGGGGCCCGCGAGCAGTACTTC.

This clonotype was seen a handful of times. The chain uses TRBV12-3 or TRBV12-4 and TRBJ2-5; D unresolved. The CDR3 length is 13 residues. V was clipped by 3 bases and J by 2 bases, with 7 bases between them. Written as DNA, the CDR3 is TGTGCCAGCAGTTTGATAAATCAAGAGACCCAGTACTTC. It encodes CASSLINQETQYF.

The genes are TRBV5-4 and TRBJ2-5; 9 bases are shared with TRBD2. The CDR3 is 15 amino acids. The germline CDR1 and CDR2 sequences are SGHNT and YYREEE (reference sequence). Trimming took 4 bases from V and 2 from J; bases not matched to a gene: 6. The CDR3 spells CASSPIGLAQETQYF. The CDR3 bases are TGTGCCAGCAGCCCCATCGGACTAGCGCAAGAGACCCAGTACTTC.

The J gene is TRBJ2-5, the V gene TRBV9, with a tentative D call TRBD1 (6 bases). The DNA end favors TRBJ2-7, so the J call may be wrong. Germline CDR1 reads SGDLS; CDR2 reads YYNGEE. CDR3 size: 15 residues. The CDR3 bases are TGTGCCAGCAGCGTAGGCAGGACAGCGGTCTACGAGCAGTACTTC. Translating it yields CASSVGRTAVYEQYF.

V and J are TRBV4-1 and TRBJ2-7; 9 nucleotides align to TRBD1. CDR1 and CDR2 (germline): MGHRA, YSYEKL. V was pared by 4 bases and J by 5 bases, with 12 bases of the junction left unmatched. The CDR3 spans 16 residues. As DNA, the CDR3 is TGCGCCAGCAGCCCCGATTGGGGACAGGGTTCGAACGAGCAGTACTTC. This sequence encodes CASSPDWGQGSNEQYF.

This clonotype turned up a few times. The chain employs TRBV6-5 and TRBJ2-4, with 7 bases identical to TRBD1. The J call is uncertain, as TRBJ2-7 better fits the DNA end. Germline CDR1 is MNHEY and CDR2 is SVGAGI. The CDR3 extends over 14 amino acids. The DNA for the CDR3 is TGTGCCAGCAGCCGACAGGGTGGGGCCTACGAGCAGTACTTC. Amino acid sequence: CASSRQGGAYEQYF.

V gene TRBV7-2 combines with J gene TRBJ2-7; 8 positions agree with TRBD1. CDR3 size: 15 residues. The ends lost 1 base at V and 2 bases at J; junction bases unmatched: 4. The V gene's germline CDR1 is SGHTA and CDR2 FQGNSA. Written as DNA, the CDR3 is TGTGCCAGCAGCTTAGGGGGACAGGACCCCTACGAGCAGTACTTC. Translation: CASSLGGQDPYEQYF.